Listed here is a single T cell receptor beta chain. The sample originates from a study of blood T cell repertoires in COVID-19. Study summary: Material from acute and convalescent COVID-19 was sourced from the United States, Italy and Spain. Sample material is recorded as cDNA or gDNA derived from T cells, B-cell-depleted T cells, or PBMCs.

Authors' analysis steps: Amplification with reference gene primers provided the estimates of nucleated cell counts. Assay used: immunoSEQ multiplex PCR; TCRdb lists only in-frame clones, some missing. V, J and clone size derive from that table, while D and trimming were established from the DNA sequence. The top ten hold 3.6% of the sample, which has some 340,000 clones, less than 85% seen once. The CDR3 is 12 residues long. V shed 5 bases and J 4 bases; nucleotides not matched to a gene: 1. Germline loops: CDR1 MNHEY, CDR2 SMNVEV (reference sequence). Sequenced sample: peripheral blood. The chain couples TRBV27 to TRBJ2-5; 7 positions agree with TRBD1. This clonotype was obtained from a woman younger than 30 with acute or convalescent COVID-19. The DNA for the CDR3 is TGTGCCAGCAGTCACAGGGGAGAGACCCAGTACTTC. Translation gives CASSHRGETQYF.